Listed here is a single T cell receptor beta chain. The CDR3 length is 14 residues. Trimming shortened V by 6 bases and J by 6 bases, and 16 bases separated the two germline ends. The germline gives CDR1 MNHNS, CDR2 SASEGT. The data originate from a study of patients and donors after allogeneic stem cell transplantation. TCRdb reprocessed the RT-PCR reads with MiXCR, giving one entry per CDR3 protein. This sample yields over 400,000 distinct CDR3 sequences, of which 15% to 20% are seen a single time; over 6% belongs to the top ten. The sequenced sample consisted of blood, either unsorted or a sorted T cell fraction (not recorded which). The receptor was isolated from a human donor who was either an allogeneic HSCT recipient or a stem cell or donor lymphocyte infusion donor (not recorded which). It is not recorded whose cells these are; they may come from a transplant donor. The chain uses TRBV6-1 and TRBJ2-3, with a tentative D call TRBD2 (7 bases). The CDR3 protein is CASSPLGGADTQYF. CDR3 nucleotide sequence: TGTGCCAGCAGCCCTCTTGGGGGGGCGGATACGCAGTATTTT.